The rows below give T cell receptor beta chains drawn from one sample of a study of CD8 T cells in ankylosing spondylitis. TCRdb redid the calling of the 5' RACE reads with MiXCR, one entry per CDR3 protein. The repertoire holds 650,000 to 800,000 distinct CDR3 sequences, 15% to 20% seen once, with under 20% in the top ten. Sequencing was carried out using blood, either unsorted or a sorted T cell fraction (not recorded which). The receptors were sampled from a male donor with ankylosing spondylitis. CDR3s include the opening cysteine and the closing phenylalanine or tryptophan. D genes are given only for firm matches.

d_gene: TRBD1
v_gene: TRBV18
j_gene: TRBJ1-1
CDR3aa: CASSPVAGGAGNTEAFF

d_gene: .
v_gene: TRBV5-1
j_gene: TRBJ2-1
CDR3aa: CASSPRSSSYNEQFF

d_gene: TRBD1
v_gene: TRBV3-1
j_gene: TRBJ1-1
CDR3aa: CASSKTRQGGNTEAFF

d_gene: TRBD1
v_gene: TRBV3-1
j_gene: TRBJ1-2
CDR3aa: CASSQDRYRQGRYLDGYTF

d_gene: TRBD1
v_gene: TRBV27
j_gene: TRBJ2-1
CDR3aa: CATFPTGVSYNEQFF

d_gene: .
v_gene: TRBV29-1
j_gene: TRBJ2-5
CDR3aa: CSAIPGMYQETQYF

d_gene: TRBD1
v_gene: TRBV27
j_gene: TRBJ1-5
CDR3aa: CASSSLQGGSQPQHF

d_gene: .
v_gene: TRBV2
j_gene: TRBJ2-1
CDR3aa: CASGVKRTDNEQFF

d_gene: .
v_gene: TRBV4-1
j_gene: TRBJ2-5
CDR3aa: CASSQNVERETQYF

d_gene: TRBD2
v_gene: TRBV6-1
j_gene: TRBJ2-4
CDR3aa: CASSEAGGVSGNIQYF

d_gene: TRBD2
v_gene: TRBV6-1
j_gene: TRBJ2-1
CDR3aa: CASSVRGGPFRTNEQFF

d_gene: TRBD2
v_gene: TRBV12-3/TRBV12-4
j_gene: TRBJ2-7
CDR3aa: CASSSIPLAGAYEQYF

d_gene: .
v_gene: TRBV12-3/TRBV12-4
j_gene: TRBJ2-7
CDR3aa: CASSLALGQNNEQYF

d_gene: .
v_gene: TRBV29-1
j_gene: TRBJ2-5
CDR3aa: CSVEEWAGLQETQYF

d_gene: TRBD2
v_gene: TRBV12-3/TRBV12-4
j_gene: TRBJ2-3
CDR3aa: CASTSGLAGGNTQYF

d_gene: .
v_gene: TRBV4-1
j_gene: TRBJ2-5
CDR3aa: CASSQEEEETQYF

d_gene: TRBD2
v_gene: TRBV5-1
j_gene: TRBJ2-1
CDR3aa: CASSLPGLREVSYNEQFF

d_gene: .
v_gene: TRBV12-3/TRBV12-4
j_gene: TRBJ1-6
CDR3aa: CASSLRGGHSPLHF

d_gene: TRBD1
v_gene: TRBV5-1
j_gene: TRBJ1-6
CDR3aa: CASSRTGVNSPLHF

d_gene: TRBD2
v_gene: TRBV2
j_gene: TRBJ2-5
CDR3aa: CASSPERLAQETQYF

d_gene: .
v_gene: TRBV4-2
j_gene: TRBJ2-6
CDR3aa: CASSPGTGGTGANVLTF

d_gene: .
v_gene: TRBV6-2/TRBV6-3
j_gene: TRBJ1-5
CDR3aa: CASRIQGRYNQPQHF

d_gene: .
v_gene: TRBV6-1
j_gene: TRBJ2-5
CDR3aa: CASTLSPGTETQYF

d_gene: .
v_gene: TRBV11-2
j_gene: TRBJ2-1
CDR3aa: CASSSQGRNEQFF